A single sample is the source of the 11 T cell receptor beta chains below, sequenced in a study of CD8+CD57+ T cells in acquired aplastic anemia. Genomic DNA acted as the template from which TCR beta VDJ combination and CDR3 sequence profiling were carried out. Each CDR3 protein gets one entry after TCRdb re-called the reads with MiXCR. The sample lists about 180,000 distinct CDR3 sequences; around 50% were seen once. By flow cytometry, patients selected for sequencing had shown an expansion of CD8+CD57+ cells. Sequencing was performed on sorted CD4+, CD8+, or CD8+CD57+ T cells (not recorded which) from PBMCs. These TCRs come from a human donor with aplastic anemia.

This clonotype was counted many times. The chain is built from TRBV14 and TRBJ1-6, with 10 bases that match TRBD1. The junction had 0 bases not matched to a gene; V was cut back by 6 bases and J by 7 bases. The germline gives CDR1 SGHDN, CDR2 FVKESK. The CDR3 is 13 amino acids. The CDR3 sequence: CASRGQGNSPLHF. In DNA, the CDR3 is TGTGCCAGCAGGGGACAGGGGAATTCACCCCTCCACTTT.

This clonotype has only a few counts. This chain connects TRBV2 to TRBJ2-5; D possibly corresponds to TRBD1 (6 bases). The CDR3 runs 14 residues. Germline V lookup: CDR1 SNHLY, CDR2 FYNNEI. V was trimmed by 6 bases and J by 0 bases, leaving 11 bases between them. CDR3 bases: TGTGCCAGCAGAGGGGGATTGTACCAAGAGACCCAGTACTTC. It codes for CASRGGLYQETQYF.

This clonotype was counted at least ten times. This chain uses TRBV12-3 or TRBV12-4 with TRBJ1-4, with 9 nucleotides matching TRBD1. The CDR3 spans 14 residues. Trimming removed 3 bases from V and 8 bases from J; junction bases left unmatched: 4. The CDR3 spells CASSLGDREEKLFF. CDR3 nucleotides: TGTGCCAGCAGTTTGGGGGACAGGGAAGAAAAACTGTTTTTT.

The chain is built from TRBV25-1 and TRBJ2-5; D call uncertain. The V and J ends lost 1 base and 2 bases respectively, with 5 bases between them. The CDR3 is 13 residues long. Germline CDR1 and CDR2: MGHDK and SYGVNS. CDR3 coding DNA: TGTGCCAGCAGTGAATTCGCGCAAGAGACCCAGTACTTC. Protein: CASSEFAQETQYF.

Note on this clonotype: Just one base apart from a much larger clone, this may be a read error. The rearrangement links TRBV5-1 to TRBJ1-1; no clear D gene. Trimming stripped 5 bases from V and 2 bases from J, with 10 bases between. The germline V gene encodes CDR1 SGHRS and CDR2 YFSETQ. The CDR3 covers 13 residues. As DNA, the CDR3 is TGCGCCAGCAGTTCGGATATAAACACTGAAGCTTTCTTT. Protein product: CASSSDINTEAFF.

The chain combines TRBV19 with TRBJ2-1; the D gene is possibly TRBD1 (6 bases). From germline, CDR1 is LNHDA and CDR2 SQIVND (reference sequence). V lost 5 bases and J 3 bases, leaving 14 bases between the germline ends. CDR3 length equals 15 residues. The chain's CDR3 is CASSALWGRYNEQFF. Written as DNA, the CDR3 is TGTGCCAGTAGTGCTCTCTGGGGGCGCTACAATGAGCAGTTCTTC.

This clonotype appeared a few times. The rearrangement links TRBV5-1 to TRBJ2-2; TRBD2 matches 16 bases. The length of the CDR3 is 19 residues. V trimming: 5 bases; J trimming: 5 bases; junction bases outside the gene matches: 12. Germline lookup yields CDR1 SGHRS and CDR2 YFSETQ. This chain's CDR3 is CASRSGTSGGAFWTGELFF. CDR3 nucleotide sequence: TGCGCCAGCAGATCCGGGACTAGCGGGGGGGCCTTTTGGACCGGGGAGCTGTTTTTT.

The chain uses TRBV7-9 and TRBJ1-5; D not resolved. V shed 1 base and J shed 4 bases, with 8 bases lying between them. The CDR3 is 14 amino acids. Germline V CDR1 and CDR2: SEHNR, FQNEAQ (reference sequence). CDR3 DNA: TGTGCCAGCAGCTTAGGGTCATGGAATCAGCCCCAGCATTTT. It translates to CASSLGSWNQPQHF.

CDR3 amino acids: CASSRQGVGELFF. For the CDR3, the DNA is TGTGCCAGCAGTAGACAGGGGGTGGGGGAGCTGTTTTTT. The rearrangement links TRBV2 to TRBJ2-2; 9 positions match TRBD1. This CDR3 is built from 13 residues. V lost 5 bases to trimming and J lost 8 bases; unmatched junction nucleotides: 3. Germline-derived CDR1 and CDR2 are SNHLY and FYNNEI.

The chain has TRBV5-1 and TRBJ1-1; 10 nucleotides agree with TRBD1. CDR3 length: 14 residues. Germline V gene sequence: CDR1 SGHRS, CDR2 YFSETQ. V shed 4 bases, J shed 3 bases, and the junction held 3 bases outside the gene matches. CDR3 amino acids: CASSMTGGHTEAFF. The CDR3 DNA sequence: TGCGCCAGCAGCATGACAGGGGGCCACACTGAAGCTTTCTTT.

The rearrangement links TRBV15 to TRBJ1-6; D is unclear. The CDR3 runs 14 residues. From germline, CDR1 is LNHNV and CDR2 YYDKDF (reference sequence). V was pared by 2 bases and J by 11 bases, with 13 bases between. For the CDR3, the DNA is TGTGCCACCAGCAGACCAGACGGCGGAACACCCCTCCACTTT. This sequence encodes CATSRPDGGTPLHF.